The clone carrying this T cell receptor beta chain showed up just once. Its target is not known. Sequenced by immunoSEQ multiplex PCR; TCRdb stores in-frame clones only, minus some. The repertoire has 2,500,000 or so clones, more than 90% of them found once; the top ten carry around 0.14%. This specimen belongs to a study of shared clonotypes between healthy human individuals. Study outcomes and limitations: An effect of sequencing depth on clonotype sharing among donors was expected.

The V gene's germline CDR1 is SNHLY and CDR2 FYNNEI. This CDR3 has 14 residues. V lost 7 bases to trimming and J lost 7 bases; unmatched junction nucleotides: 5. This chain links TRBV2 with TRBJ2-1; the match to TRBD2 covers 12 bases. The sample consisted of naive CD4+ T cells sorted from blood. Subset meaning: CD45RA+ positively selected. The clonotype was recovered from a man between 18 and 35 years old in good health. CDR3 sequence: CASTSGGAWNEQFF. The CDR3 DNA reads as TGTGCCAGCACTAGCGGGGGGGCCTGGAATGAGCAGTTCTTC.